A single sample gave rise to the 28 T cell receptor beta chains below, sequenced in a study of T cell repertoires in cytomegalovirus infection. These receptors have no identified antigens. TCRdb reprocessed the reads via MiXCR and lists one record per CDR3 protein. The data hold 140,000 to 150,000 distinct CDR3 sequences, with 30% to 40% observed a single time. The sequenced sample was CD8+ T cells from cultured PBMCs, obtained from culture after CMV antigen stimulation. The receptors derive from a human donor in good health (CMV status not recorded). Some clones in this sample may be carry-over from other donors' samples.

The V call is TRBV27, the J call TRBJ2-3; D unresolved. This CDR3 comprises 15 residues. Germline V gene data show CDR1 as MNHEY and CDR2 as SMNVEV (reference sequence). Trimming cost V 1 base and J 4 bases, with 12 bases left between them. The CDR3 loop reads CASSLLSNGADTQYF. In DNA form, the CDR3 reads TGTGCCAGCAGTTTATTATCTAACGGCGCAGATACGCAGTATTTT.

This clonotype was detected many times. The chain has TRBV27 and TRBJ2-1, with D uncertain. The V end lost 6 bases, the J end lost 7 bases, and 10 bases lay between the germline ends. Germline CDR1 reads MNHEY; CDR2 reads SMNVEV (reference sequence). The CDR3 consists of 12 residues. The CDR3 DNA sequence: TGTGCCAGCAGCCTGGATGGGAATGAGCAGTTCTTC. It yields the protein CASSLDGNEQFF.

The rearrangement uses TRBV7-4 and TRBJ2-7, with 8 nucleotides matching TRBD2. From germline, CDR1 is SGHVT and CDR2 SQSDAQ. The J segment lost 2 bases and the V segment lost 5 bases, leaving 8 bases of the junction unmatched. This CDR3 has 15 amino acids. CDR3 loop: CASSPSGGYTYEQYF. CDR3 nucleotides: TGTGCCAGCAGCCCATCGGGGGGGTATACCTACGAGCAGTACTTC.

Only a few counts were recorded for this clonotype. CDR3 loop: CASTYGGATGELFF. The CDR3 DNA sequence: TGTGCCAGCACCTACGGAGGGGCCACCGGGGAGCTGTTTTTT. J is TRBJ2-2 and V is TRBV6-5; D might be TRBD2 (6 bases). Germline CDR1 is MNHEY and CDR2 is SVGAGI. This CDR3 is 14 amino acids long. Deletions cut 7 bases from V and 4 bases from J, with 13 bases between.

The chain carries TRBV5-1 and TRBJ2-7; weak D call: TRBD1 (6 bases). V was pared by 5 bases and J by 0 bases, with 15 bases between. The CDR3 is 15 amino acids. Per the germline V gene, CDR1 is SGHRS and CDR2 is YFSETQ. The CDR3 nucleotides read TGCGCCAGCAGTTCGACACAGGGTCTCTCCTACGAGCAGTACTTC. Its translation is CASSSTQGLSYEQYF. The whole variable domain, filled in from reference TRBV5-1 and TRBJ2-7, reads KAGVTQTPRYLIKTRGQQVTLSCSPISGHRSVSWYQQTPGQGLQFLFEYFSETQRNKGNFPGRFSGRQFSNSRSEMNVSTLELGDSALYLCASSSTQGLSYEQYFGPGTRLTVT.

The V and J genes are TRBV19 and TRBJ2-2; D is ambiguous. The CDR3 is made up of 12 amino acids. Trimming stripped 1 base from V and 5 bases from J, with 2 bases between. Germline V lookup: CDR1 LNHDA, CDR2 SQIVND (reference sequence). The CDR3 sequence is CASSIGTGELFF. CDR3 bases: TGTGCCAGTAGTATAGGTACCGGGGAGCTGTTTTTT.

V and J are TRBV20-1 and TRBJ2-1, with TRBD2 matching 11 bases. The germline V gene has CDR1 DFQATT and CDR2 SNEGSKA (reference sequence). The CDR3 spans 14 residues. Germline trimming cut 3 bases from V and 6 bases from J; bases unmatched to any gene: 4. The CDR3 bases are TGCAGTGCTAGTCTAGCGGGGGGTATCAATGAGCAGTTCTTC. Protein product: CSASLAGGINEQFF.

This chain links TRBV6-5 with TRBJ1-3; D not certain. CDR3 length: 13 residues. Looked up from germline, CDR1 is MNHEY and CDR2 is SVGAGI. Trimming removed 2 bases from V and 5 bases from J, with 7 bases in between. CDR3 region: CASSYSDRNTIYF. In DNA form, the CDR3 reads TGTGCCAGCAGTTACAGCGACCGAAACACCATATATTTT.

The chain joins TRBV20-1 to TRBJ1-6; D gene ambiguous. Trimming took 5 bases from V and 0 from J, leaving 11 bases between them. Looked up from germline, CDR1 is DFQATT and CDR2 is SNEGSKA (reference sequence). The CDR3 extends over 15 amino acids. This chain's CDR3 is CSARSRSSYNSPLHF. The CDR3 nucleotides are TGCAGTGCTCGGAGCAGGAGCTCCTATAATTCACCCCTCCACTTT.

This clonotype was counted once. This rearrangement joins TRBV29-1 to TRBJ2-4; 12 positions agree with TRBD2. This CDR3 is 12 amino acids long. Germline V CDR1 and CDR2: SQVTM, ANQGSEA. The trim removed 4 bases at V and 11 bases at J, leaving 3 bases unmatched. The DNA for the CDR3 is TGCAGCGTTGGACTAGCGGGGGACGTTCAGTACTTC. Protein sequence: CSVGLAGDVQYF.

This clonotype came up many times. The chain joins TRBV7-9 to TRBJ2-5; 10 bases are a match to TRBD1. CDR1 is SEHNR and CDR2 is FQNEAQ in the germline V gene (reference sequence). The CDR3 sequence is 15 residues long. Trimming removed 4 bases from V and 0 bases from J; junction bases left unmatched: 2. The CDR3 DNA follows: TGTGCCAGCAGCTCGGACAGGGGGAACCAAGAGACCCAGTACTTC. It is translated as CASSSDRGNQETQYF.

The CDR3 DNA reads TGTGCCATCAGTGACCCTCCTCCCGGGACATCCGACTATGGCTACACCTTC. Translated, it gives CAISDPPPGTSDYGYTF. The gene calls are TRBV10-3 and TRBJ1-2, with a possible D match to TRBD1 (6 bases). Trimming left V 3 bases short and J 3 bases short, with 20 bases between. Germline CDR1 reads ENHRY; CDR2 reads SYGVKD. The CDR3 consists of 17 residues.

This clonotype came up once. The gene calls are TRBV4-1 and TRBJ1-5; D not certain. This CDR3 has 13 amino acids. V was clipped by 1 base and J by 7 bases, with 8 bases between them. The germline CDR1 and CDR2 sequences are MGHRA and YSYEKL. The CDR3 spells CASSQGAVQPQHF. CDR3 sequence (DNA): TGCGCCAGCAGCCAAGGGGCGGTGCAGCCCCAGCATTTT.

This clonotype has just a few counts. The V gene is TRBV4-1, the J gene TRBJ2-1, with 11 bases lining up with TRBD1. Per germline, CDR1 MGHRA and CDR2 YSYEKL. V trimming: 0 bases; J trimming: 7 bases; junction bases outside the gene matches: 8. This CDR3 has 17 residues. The CDR3 DNA reads as TGCGCCAGCAGCCAAGATGCCGGGACAGGGGGTTGGAATGAGCAGTTCTTC. Protein: CASSQDAGTGGWNEQFF.

The gene calls are TRBV9 and TRBJ2-3, with D perhaps given as TRBD1 or TRBD2 (5 bases each). Germline V gene lookup returns CDR1 SGDLS and CDR2 YYNGEE. The length of the CDR3 is 15 residues. V gave up 2 bases and J gave up 0 bases, with 10 bases separating them. CDR3 protein: CASSVGTSSTDTQYF. DNA for the CDR3: TGTGCCAGCAGCGTTGGGACCTCTAGCACAGATACGCAGTATTTT.

This clonotype was detected only a few times. The chain combines TRBV5-5 with TRBJ2-7; 7 nucleotides agree with TRBD1. This CDR3 is 15 amino acids long. Germline trimming cut 1 base from V and 2 bases from J; bases unmatched to any gene: 6. CDR1 and CDR2 (germline): SGHKS, YYEKEE (reference sequence). CDR3 bases: TGTGCCAGCAGCTTGTCCGGGACAGTAACCTACGAGCAGTACTTC. It yields the protein CASSLSGTVTYEQYF.

This clonotype was counted between two and nine times. The rearrangement joins TRBV6-5 to TRBJ2-3, with TRBD1 identical over 8 bases. This CDR3 has 15 amino acids. Per germline, CDR1 MNHEY and CDR2 SVGAGI. V lost 0 bases to trimming and J lost 1 base; unmatched junction nucleotides: 0. This chain's CDR3 is CASSYSGQGTDTQYF. In DNA, the CDR3 is TGTGCCAGCAGTTACTCGGGACAGGGCACAGATACGCAGTATTTT.

V gene TRBV14 combines with J gene TRBJ2-5; 7 nucleotides match TRBD2. This CDR3 region has 14 residues. J was trimmed by 5 bases and V by 4 bases; bases with no gene match: 7. Germline V gene sequence: CDR1 SGHDN, CDR2 FVKESK. CDR3 coding DNA: TGTGCCAGCAGCCCTCGGGGGGTCCAGGAGACCCAGTACTTC. Amino acids: CASSPRGVQETQYF. The full variable domain, in which reference TRBV14 and TRBJ2-5 provide the parts outside the CDR3, is EAGVTQFPSHSVIEKGQTVTLRCDPISGHDNLYWYRRVMGKEIKFLLHFVKESKQDESGMPNNRFLAERTGGTYSTLKVQPAELEDSGVYFCASSPRGVQETQYFGPGTRLLVL.

The chain carries TRBV2 and TRBJ1-4; TRBD1 matches at 9 bases. Trimming removed 4 bases from V and 2 bases from J; junction bases left unmatched: 2. This CDR3 has 15 amino acids. In germline, CDR1 is SNHLY, CDR2 FYNNEI. The CDR3 loop is CASSGGQGTNEKLFF. The CDR3 bases are TGTGCCAGCAGTGGTGGACAGGGGACTAATGAAAAACTGTTTTTT.

This clonotype was detected a few times. The chain has TRBV7-4 and TRBJ1-4; D remains unclear. The CDR3 is 14 amino acids. CDR1 SGHVT and CDR2 SQSDAQ come from the germline V gene. Trimming took off 2 bases at V and 8 bases at J, with 12 bases between the two ends. The CDR3 loop reads CASSLPLGNEKLFF. Here the CDR3 DNA reads TGTGCCAGCAGCTTACCCCTGGGAAACGAAAAACTGTTTTTT.

This clonotype was found a few times. The chain couples TRBV29-1 to TRBJ2-5; tentatively, D is TRBD1 (6 bases). V lost 6 bases, J lost 1 base, and 9 bases lay in between. The CDR3 loop spans 12 amino acids. Germline V gene sequence: CDR1 SQVTM, CDR2 ANQGSEA. The CDR3 is CSVGQPQETQYF. The CDR3 bases are TGCAGCGTCGGACAGCCCCAAGAGACCCAGTACTTC.

This clonotype was recorded a few times. V usage is TRBV29-1 and J usage is TRBJ2-2; D is possibly TRBD2 (5 bases). Germline V lookup: CDR1 SQVTM, CDR2 ANQGSEA. The V and J ends lost 7 bases and 3 bases respectively, with 12 bases between them. This CDR3 has 13 amino acids. In nucleotides, the CDR3 is TGCAGCGCCCTGGACTCGGACACCGGGGAGCTGTTTTTT. It translates to CSALDSDTGELFF.

This clonotype came up a few times. The V call is TRBV25-1, the J call TRBJ2-1, with 11 nucleotides matching TRBD2. The CDR3 consists of 15 residues. Germline-derived CDR1 and CDR2 are MGHDK and SYGVNS. J gave up 10 bases and V 8 bases, and 13 bases lay outside the gene matches. CDR3 DNA: TGTGCCAGCTGCCCGACTAGCGGGGCACCAGAGGAGCAGTTCTTC. Protein: CASCPTSGAPEEQFF.

This clonotype came up many times. This chain uses TRBV6-1 with TRBJ2-1, with D hard to call. Trimming cost V 5 bases and J 5 bases, with 16 bases left between them. The germline V gene encodes CDR1 MNHNS and CDR2 SASEGT. The CDR3 spans 15 residues. In DNA form, the CDR3 reads TGTGCCAGCAGTCCGAACCCTTACATGGACAATGAGCAGTTCTTC. Translation gives CASSPNPYMDNEQFF.

The chain uses TRBV12-3 or TRBV12-4 and TRBJ1-2; TRBD1 is a possible D gene (6 bases). This CDR3 spans 14 amino acids. Trimming cost V 4 bases and J 1 base, with 10 bases left between them. CDR3 region: CASSSGTHNYGYTF. Here the CDR3 DNA reads TGTGCCAGCAGTTCCGGGACACATAACTATGGCTACACCTTC.

The rearrangement links TRBV3-1 to TRBJ2-1; D is perhaps TRBD2 (6 bases). This CDR3 spans 15 amino acids. V lost 2 bases to trimming and J lost 4 bases, with 12 bases between them. Germline V gene data show CDR1 as LGHDT and CDR2 as YNNKEL (reference sequence). The CDR3 region is CASSQYGGPYNEQFF. CDR3 DNA sequence: TGTGCCAGCAGCCAATACGGGGGTCCGTACAATGAGCAGTTCTTC.

The chain joins TRBV5-1 to TRBJ2-1; the D gene is possibly TRBD1 (5 bases). The CDR3 has 16 residues. Per germline, CDR1 SGHRS and CDR2 YFSETQ. V lost 4 bases to trimming and J lost 3 bases, with 17 bases between them. CDR3 protein: CASSPLPSRDYNEQFF. CDR3 sequence (DNA): TGCGCCAGCAGCCCCCTCCCGAGCAGGGACTACAATGAGCAGTTCTTC.

The chain joins TRBV11-3 to TRBJ2-1; TRBD1 or TRBD2 may be the D gene (5 bases each). CDR1 and CDR2 (germline): SGHNT, YENEEA. The CDR3 has 16 amino acids. V was cut by 4 bases and J by 6 bases, with 19 bases left in between. The CDR3 region has the DNA TGTGCCAGCAGCTCCTCCCTGGGGGTCAAGGGCAATGAGCAGTTCTTC. Translated, it gives CASSSSLGVKGNEQFF.